This record concerns one T cell receptor (beta chain) sequence. The sample is drawn from a study of blood T cell repertoires in COVID-19. The germline V and J ends were trimmed by 5 bases and 3 bases, with 11 bases remaining between them. The length of the CDR3 is 13 residues. Germline CDR1 LNHDA, CDR2 SQIVND (reference sequence). Generated by immunoSEQ multiplex PCR, the TCRdb table keeps only in-frame clones and is missing some. The sample lists approximately 310,000 clones; 85% were seen once. Specimen: PBMCs or T cells enriched from blood (not recorded which). The rearrangement links TRBV19 to TRBJ2-7; D call uncertain. The TCR sequence derives from a woman aged 25 to 39 who had been exposed to COVID-19. The CDR3 DNA follows: TGTGCCAGTAGTGCTGGCAGGAACTACGAGCAGTACTTC. It translates to CASSAGRNYEQYF.